The 24 T cell receptor beta chains below come from one sample, sequenced in a study of cytomegalovirus exposure and HLA in healthy donors. PCR employed 60 Vbeta and 13 Jbeta primers. TCRdb's table, derived via immunoSEQ multiplex PCR, lists solely in-frame clones and lacks some. The data contain under 200,000 clones, approximately 79% of them singletons. The sample comprised PBMCs. Source of these receptors: a woman aged 40 to 50 in good health and CMV-seronegative.

The gene calls are TRBV19 and TRBJ2-1; TRBD2 aligns across 7 bases. V shed 8 bases, J shed 9 bases, and the junction held 10 bases outside the gene matches. Germline CDR1 and CDR2: LNHDA and SQIVND (reference sequence). The CDR3 runs to 13 residues. The CDR3 spells CASRTTGGGEQFF. The DNA of the CDR3 is TGTGCCAGTCGGACGACGGGAGGAGGTGAGCAGTTCTTC.

The CDR3 region is CASSQLGQGSNYGYTF. In nucleotides, the CDR3 is TGCGCCAGCAGCCAACTAGGACAGGGATCAAACTATGGCTACACCTTC. The V gene is TRBV4-1, the J gene TRBJ1-2; 8 bases fit TRBD1. The junction had 7 bases not matched to a gene; V was cut back by 2 bases and J by 2 bases. The CDR3 has 16 amino acids. Germline V CDR1 and CDR2: MGHRA, YSYEKL.

The chain is built from TRBV2 and TRBJ2-7; 9 nucleotides match TRBD1. The CDR3 is 14 residues long. Germline CDR1 is SNHLY and CDR2 is FYNNEI. J lost 3 bases, V lost 6 bases, and 6 bases had no gene match. The CDR3 loop is CASRGDRVGYEQYF. The CDR3 nucleotides are TGTGCCAGCAGGGGGGACAGGGTCGGCTACGAGCAGTACTTC.

This chain connects TRBV6-1 to TRBJ2-3; maybe TRBD1 (5 bases). V was pared by 10 bases and J by 0 bases, with 14 bases between. Germline V lookup: CDR1 MNHNS, CDR2 SASEGT. The CDR3 consists of 14 residues. The CDR3 region is CANTGFTSTDTQYF. The CDR3 region has the DNA TGTGCCAACACAGGATTCACTAGCACAGATACGCAGTATTTT.

In its sample, this clone was seen a few times. The J gene is TRBJ1-4, the V gene TRBV5-1; a possible D gene is TRBD1 (5 bases). The CDR3 runs 14 residues. The germline CDR1 and CDR2 sequences are SGHRS and YFSETQ. V lost 4 bases to trimming and J lost 10 bases, with 17 bases between them. This CDR3 is CASSTGLPGGKLFF. DNA of the CDR3: TGCGCCAGCAGCACGGGACTGCCCGGAGGAAAACTGTTTTTT.

This clone was found a few times. The chain carries TRBV5-1 and TRBJ2-3; 13 positions agree with TRBD2. This CDR3 region has 16 residues. V gave up 5 bases and J gave up 2 bases; unmatched junction bases: 5. The germline gives CDR1 SGHRS, CDR2 YFSETQ. CDR3 nucleotide sequence: TGCGCCAGCAGGAGGACTAGCGGGGGATACACAGATACGCAGTATTTT. As protein: CASRRTSGGYTDTQYF.

Here the CDR3 reads CASSSTSGSYNEQFF. The DNA of the CDR3 is TGTGCCAGCAGCTCGACTAGCGGGTCCTACAATGAGCAGTTCTTC. The V call is TRBV13, the J call TRBJ2-1, with TRBD2 matching over 10 bases. The CDR3 has 15 residues. Losses at the gene ends were 4 bases for V and 1 base for J; bases not matched to a gene: 1. CDR1 PRHDT and CDR2 FYEKMQ come from the germline V gene (reference sequence). Supplemented by reference TRBV13 and TRBJ2-1, the full variable domain reads AAGVIQSPRHLIKEKRETATLKCYPIPRHDTVYWYQQGPGQDPQFLISFYEKMQSDKGSIPDRFSAQQFSDYHSELNMSSLELGDSALYFCASSSTSGSYNEQFFGPGTRLTVL.

The V and J genes are TRBV5-1 and TRBJ1-1; D perhaps matches TRBD1 (6 bases). Germline-derived CDR1 and CDR2 are SGHRS and YFSETQ. V was trimmed by 0 bases and J by 10 bases, leaving 19 bases between them. The CDR3 extends over 15 amino acids. The CDR3 bases are TGCGCCAGCAGCTTGGGTGGGGGGGCTCAAGAGGGAGCTTTCTTT. It codes for CASSLGGGAQEGAFF.

The chain has TRBV27 and TRBJ1-3; D not certain. The V end was cut by 4 bases, the J end by 4 bases, with 11 bases between. This CDR3 spans 14 amino acids. Looked up from germline, CDR1 is MNHEY and CDR2 is SMNVEV (reference sequence). CDR3 nucleotides: TGTGCCAGCAGTTCCAAGCGGTCAGGAAACACCATATATTTT. It yields the protein CASSSKRSGNTIYF.

This rearrangement joins TRBV28 to TRBJ1-3, with no clear D. Deletions cut 2 bases from V and 3 bases from J, with 2 bases between. CDR1 MDHEN and CDR2 SYDVKM come from the germline V gene. This CDR3 is 12 amino acids long. CDR3 coding DNA: TGTGCCAGCAGTTTACGTGGAAACACCATATATTTT. Protein product: CASSLRGNTIYF.

The gene calls are TRBV30 and TRBJ1-6; 7 nucleotides match TRBD1. Germline-derived CDR1 and CDR2 are GTSNPN and SVGIG (reference sequence). CDR3 size: 13 residues. The V and J ends lost 3 bases and 6 bases, in that order; junction bases with no gene match: 2. CDR3 amino acids: CAWSQGGNSPLHF. CDR3 sequence (DNA): TGTGCCTGGAGCCAGGGGGGTAATTCACCCCTCCACTTT. Full variable domain (outside the CDR3, taken from reference TRBV30 and TRBJ1-6): SQTIHQWPATLVQPVGSPLSLECTVEGTSNPNLYWYRQAAGRGLQLLFYSVGIGQISSEVPQNLSASRPQDRQFILSSKKLLLSDSGFYLCAWSQGGNSPLHFGNGTRLTVT.

This clone was recorded a few times. The V and J genes are TRBV5-8 and TRBJ1-5; tentative D call: TRBD1 (5 bases). V lost 4 bases to trimming and J lost 0 bases, with 20 bases between them. CDR1 is SGHTS and CDR2 is YDEGEE in the germline V gene. The CDR3 has 18 amino acids. CDR3 nucleotides: TGTGCCAGCAGCCGTAAGTTCCAGGCAGGGTATAGCAATCAGCCCCAGCATTTT. This gives the protein CASSRKFQAGYSNQPQHF.

This clone was picked up one time. The rearrangement uses TRBV9 and TRBJ1-1, with TRBD1 identical over 7 bases. The trim removed 0 bases at V and 1 base at J, leaving 6 bases unmatched. Germline V lookup: CDR1 SGDLS, CDR2 YYNGEE. The CDR3 totals 16 residues. This CDR3 reads CASSVVAGTANTEAFF. The CDR3 DNA sequence: TGTGCCAGCAGCGTAGTGGCCGGGACAGCGAACACTGAAGCTTTCTTT.

The rearrangement uses TRBV9 and TRBJ2-1; 8 nucleotides match TRBD2. V lost 0 bases, J lost 10 bases, and 9 bases stayed unmatched. The CDR3 is made up of 15 amino acids. Per the germline V gene, CDR1 is SGDLS and CDR2 is YYNGEE. This chain's CDR3 is CASSVAGGPRNEQFF. CDR3 DNA: TGTGCCAGCAGCGTAGCGGGAGGGCCGAGGAACGAGCAGTTCTTC.

In nucleotides, the CDR3 is TGCGCCAGCAGCCCGGACCAGGGAACGATGAACACTGAAGCTTTCTTT. This sequence encodes CASSPDQGTMNTEAFF. The chain employs TRBV5-1 and TRBJ1-1; D might be TRBD1 (5 bases). This CDR3 is built from 16 residues. The ends were cut back, 4 bases at V and 0 bases at J, with 16 bases in the middle. Germline CDR1 is SGHRS and CDR2 is YFSETQ.

This sequence joins TRBV2 and TRBJ2-2; TRBD1 matches 8 bases. The J segment lost 5 bases and the V segment lost 6 bases, leaving 5 bases of the junction unmatched. Germline CDR1 and CDR2: SNHLY and FYNNEI. The CDR3 is 14 amino acids. CDR3 amino acids: CASRWTGQTGELFF. DNA for the CDR3: TGTGCCAGCAGATGGACAGGGCAAACCGGGGAGCTGTTTTTT.

This clone was picked up one time. The rearrangement uses TRBV11-3 and TRBJ1-1; D uncertain. Looked up from germline, CDR1 is SGHNT and CDR2 is YENEEA. The CDR3 extends over 12 amino acids. The germline V and J ends were trimmed by 3 bases and 12 bases, with 14 bases remaining between them. CDR3 loop: CASSFEVQKPFF. The CDR3 bases are TGTGCCAGCAGCTTCGAAGTACAGAAACCTTTCTTT.

The genes are TRBV28 and TRBJ2-3, with 7 bases identical to TRBD2. After removal of 4 bases from V and 5 bases from J, the junction contained 9 bases not matched to a gene. CDR1 and CDR2 from the germline V gene are MDHEN and SYDVKM. This CDR3 is 15 amino acids long. The CDR3: CASSSRAGFEDTQYF. The CDR3 nucleotides are TGTGCCAGCAGTTCAAGAGCGGGGTTTGAAGATACGCAGTATTTT.

This clone has a handful of counts. This sequence joins TRBV9 and TRBJ1-2; 7 bases fit TRBD1. CDR1 SGDLS and CDR2 YYNGEE come from the germline V gene. The CDR3 runs to 15 residues. V was clipped by 2 bases and J by 4 bases; unmatched bases: 8. The CDR3 is CASSVGPTGVYGYTF. In DNA, the CDR3 is TGTGCCAGCAGCGTCGGCCCCACAGGGGTCTATGGCTACACCTTC.

The chain links TRBV11-2 to TRBJ2-5; D remains unclear. CDR1 and CDR2 (germline): SGHAT, FQNNGV. Trimming took off 3 bases at V and 5 bases at J, with 4 bases between the two ends. The CDR3 is 11 amino acids. CDR3 loop: CASSFIETQYF. The DNA of the CDR3 is TGTGCCAGCAGCTTTATTGAGACCCAGTACTTC.

The gene calls are TRBV27 and TRBJ2-3, with D hard to call. The CDR3 spans 13 residues. The ends were cut back, 0 bases at V and 5 bases at J, with 6 bases in the middle. Germline CDR1 and CDR2: MNHEY and SMNVEV (reference sequence). The CDR3 is CASSLSRRDTQYF. CDR3 in DNA: TGTGCCAGCAGTTTATCGAGGAGAGATACGCAGTATTTT.

The J gene is TRBJ1-2, the V gene TRBV10-2; the D is unclear. Trimming took 4 bases from V and 4 from J, leaving 19 bases between them. Germline assignment: CDR1 WSHSY and CDR2 SAAADI. This CDR3 contains 16 residues. CDR3 nucleotide sequence: TGCGCCAGCAGTGCAAGCTCGGCCCGACTCAGCTATGGCTACACCTTC. Its protein product is CASSASSARLSYGYTF.

The chain couples TRBV6-4 to TRBJ2-3, with TRBD2 identical over 11 bases. J was trimmed by 5 bases and V by 2 bases; bases with no gene match: 6. Germline V gene data show CDR1 as MRHNA and CDR2 as SNTAGT. This CDR3 is 16 amino acids long. This CDR3 reads CASSDELAGELDTQYF. For the CDR3, the DNA is TGTGCCAGCAGTGACGAACTAGCGGGAGAACTAGATACGCAGTATTTT.

Remarks on this clone: One end of the junction varies from germline; a read error may be responsible. This chain uses TRBV10-3 with TRBJ1-2, with 8 bases lining up with TRBD1. The CDR3 runs to 11 residues. CDR1 ENHRY and CDR2 SYGVKD come from the germline V gene. The CDR3 bases are TGTGCCATCAAGGGACAGGCCGGCTACCCCTTC. It codes for CAIKGQAGYPF.